The entry that follows covers one T cell receptor (beta chain) sequence. Participants reported their clinical history, and cohort assignment relied on those reports. This CDR3 spans 15 amino acids. Germline CDR1 reads SGHTA; CDR2 reads FQGTGA. Trimming pared 5 bases from V and 6 bases from J, leaving 19 bases between. This sample is part of a study of blood T cell repertoires in COVID-19. As for the study in general: Sites in the United States, Italy and Spain provided acute and convalescent COVID-19 samples.

The table came from immunoSEQ multiplex PCR; TCRdb's copy has only in-frame clones and leaves some out. The data show about 200,000 clones, more than 75% seen once. This TCR was recovered from a man aged 40-55 years with acute COVID-19. The gene calls are TRBV7-3 and TRBJ1-2; D is uncertain. The sequenced sample consisted of PBMCs or T cells enriched from blood (not recorded which). The chain's CDR3 is CASSPTGGTGDGYTF. DNA for the CDR3: TGTGCCAGCAGCCCCACGGGCGGAACCGGGGATGGCTACACCTTC. Full variable domain (rest looked up from reference TRBV7-3 and TRBJ1-2): GAGVSQTPSNKVTEKGKYVELRCDPISGHTALYWYRQSLGQGPEFLIYFQGTGAADDSGLPNDRFFAVRPEGSVSTLKIQRTERGDSAVYLCASSPTGGTGDGYTFGSGTRLTVV.